This T cell receptor (beta chain) comes out of a study of CD8 T cells in ankylosing spondylitis. Germline V gene data show CDR1 as SGHTA and CDR2 as FQGNSA. This CDR3 has 14 residues. Trimming took off 1 base at V and 8 bases at J, with 14 bases between the two ends. For TCR beta, libraries came from quantitative 5'-RACE with molecular barcodes. From the 5' RACE reads, TCRdb called clonotypes with MiXCR, one entry per CDR3 protein. The sample includes more than 300,000 distinct CDR3 sequences, 11% seen only once; the top ten take more than 7%. The clonotype comes from a female donor with ankylosing spondylitis or in good health (not recorded which). This chain uses TRBV7-2 with TRBJ1-2; D gene ambiguous. The source material was blood, either unsorted or a sorted T cell fraction (not recorded which). The CDR3 coding sequence is TGTGCCAGCAGCTTAGGGGCGATAGGGAAGGGCTACACCTTC. Residues: CASSLGAIGKGYTF.